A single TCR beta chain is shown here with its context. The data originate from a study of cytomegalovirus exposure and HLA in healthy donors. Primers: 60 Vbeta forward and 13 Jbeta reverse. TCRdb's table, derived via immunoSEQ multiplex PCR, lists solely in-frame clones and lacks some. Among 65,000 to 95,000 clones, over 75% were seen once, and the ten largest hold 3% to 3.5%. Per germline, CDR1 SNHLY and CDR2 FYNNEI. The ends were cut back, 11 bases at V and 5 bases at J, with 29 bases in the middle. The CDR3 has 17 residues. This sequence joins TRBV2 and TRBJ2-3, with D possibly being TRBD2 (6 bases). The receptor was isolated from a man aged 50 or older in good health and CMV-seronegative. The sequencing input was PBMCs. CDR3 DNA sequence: TGTGCCTCCCGACCCTCAGGGCGGGGATCCGGCGGAGATACGCAGTATTTT. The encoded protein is CASRPSGRGSGGDTQYF.